The sequence of this TCR beta chain was determined in a study of blood T cell repertoires in COVID-19. Trimming took 4 bases from V and 2 from J, leaving 9 bases between them. Germline-derived CDR1 and CDR2 are WNHNN and SYGVQD (reference sequence). This CDR3 is built from 14 residues. Here immunoSEQ multiplex PCR was the method, and the copy in TCRdb shows in-frame clones only, minus some. Counted here are over 100,000 clones, roughly 85% occurring once; the ten biggest clones make up 15% to 20%. The chain links TRBV10-1 to TRBJ1-3; TRBD1 might be the D (5 bases). Sequencing input: peripheral blood. The TCR comes from an older woman with acute or convalescent COVID-19. Here the CDR3 reads CASSAGKPGNTIYF. CDR3 in DNA: TGCGCCAGCAGTGCAGGGAAACCTGGAAACACCATATATTTT.